The 18 T cell receptor beta chains below all came from one sample that was sequenced in a study of blood T cell repertoires in COVID-19. Profiled with immunoSEQ multiplex PCR; TCRdb holds only in-frame clones, not every one. The table includes roughly 95,000 clones, 82% detected once. Sequencing input: peripheral blood. The receptors derive from a man aged 50 or older with active or convalescent COVID-19.

The CDR3 DNA reads as TGTGCCAGCAGGACAGGGGCGGTCAGAGGAAACACCATATATTTT. It encodes CASRTGAVRGNTIYF. This rearrangement joins TRBV6-5 to TRBJ1-3; 8 nucleotides match TRBD1. Trimming removed 6 bases from V and 4 bases from J; junction bases left unmatched: 8. There are 15 residues in the CDR3. Germline loops: CDR1 MNHEY, CDR2 SVGAGI.

This clone was seen just once. The rearrangement links TRBV7-8 to TRBJ1-1; D remains ambiguous. V was trimmed by 4 bases and J by 10 bases, leaving 19 bases between them. Germline CDR1 SGHVS, CDR2 FQNEAQ. The CDR3 is 14 amino acids. The CDR3 nucleotides are TGTGCCAGCAGCTCAACTCGGGTTCCCGATGGAGCTTTCTTT. The encoded protein is CASSSTRVPDGAFF.

In this sample, this clone turned up once. The gene calls are TRBV7-8 and TRBJ2-1, with TRBD2 matching over 11 bases. The CDR3 has 19 residues. V was clipped by 5 bases and J by 5 bases; unmatched bases: 17. Per germline, CDR1 SGHVS and CDR2 FQNEAQ. Here the CDR3 reads CASSAPGLAVLYPHNEQFF. The CDR3 nucleotides are TGTGCCAGCAGCGCACCGGGACTAGCGGTCCTCTACCCGCACAATGAGCAGTTCTTC.

This clone was seen only once. The rearrangement uses TRBV7-9 and TRBJ1-1, with D uncertain. CDR3 size: 14 residues. Germline V CDR1 and CDR2: SEHNR, FQNEAQ (reference sequence). V lost 2 bases and J lost 0, with 7 bases in between. CDR3 residues: CASSLSEVNTEAFF. As DNA, the CDR3 is TGTGCCAGCAGCTTATCAGAGGTGAACACTGAAGCTTTCTTT.

This sequence joins TRBV28 and TRBJ2-5; D is perhaps TRBD2 (7 bases). Trimming cost V 8 bases and J 2 bases, with 18 bases left between them. The CDR3 runs to 15 residues. The V gene's germline CDR1 is MDHEN and CDR2 SYDVKM. CDR3 in amino acids: CASRKGGGLQETQYF. Written as DNA, the CDR3 is TGTGCCAGCCGCAAAGGGGGGGGGCTTCAAGAGACCCAGTACTTC.

The V and J genes are TRBV7-2 and TRBJ1-2, with TRBD1 matching over 7 bases. After removal of 5 bases from V and 6 bases from J, the junction contained 9 bases not matched to a gene. Germline assignment: CDR1 SGHTA and CDR2 FQGNSA. CDR3 length: 14 residues. The CDR3 here is CASSPQGGGNGYTF. CDR3 in DNA: TGTGCCAGCAGCCCCCAGGGGGGAGGAAATGGCTACACCTTC. Drawing the rest from reference TRBV7-2 and TRBJ1-2, the complete variable domain is GAGVSQSPSNKVTEKGKDVELRCDPISGHTALYWYRQSLGQGLEFLIYFQGNSAPDKSGLPSDRFSAERTGGSVSTLTIQRTQQEDSAVYLCASSPQGGGNGYTFGSGTRLTVV.

This clone was seen more than once but under ten times. The chain's CDR3 is CASSNLAGRNNEQFF. The CDR3 bases are TGTGCCAGTAGTAACCTAGCGGGGCGTAACAATGAGCAGTTCTTC. The chain couples TRBV19 to TRBJ2-1; TRBD2 agrees at 9 bases. The V and J ends lost 4 bases and 5 bases, in that order; junction bases with no gene match: 6. CDR3 length: 15 amino acids. Germline V gene lookup returns CDR1 LNHDA and CDR2 SQIVND (reference sequence).

This clone has a handful of counts. The rearrangement links TRBV18 to TRBJ2-7, with D possibly being TRBD2 (6 bases). There are 13 residues in the CDR3. Germline lookup yields CDR1 KGHSH and CDR2 LQKENI. V was cut by 4 bases and J by 3 bases, with 10 bases left in between. In DNA form, the CDR3 reads TGTGCCAGCTCACTGACGGGGGACTACGAGCAGTACGTC. Amino acids: CASSLTGDYEQYV.

This chain connects TRBV10-2 to TRBJ1-5; TRBD1 aligns across 7 bases. The CDR3 has 13 residues. Germline CDR1 is WSHSY and CDR2 is SAAADI. After removal of 3 bases from V and 7 bases from J, the junction contained 3 bases not matched to a gene. The CDR3 sequence: CASSDAGGQPQHF. CDR3 in DNA: TGCGCCAGCAGTGATGCAGGGGGGCAGCCCCAGCATTTT.

The chain carries TRBV5-1 and TRBJ2-2, with TRBD1 matching over 9 bases. After removal of 5 bases from V and 5 bases from J, the junction contained 7 bases not matched to a gene. The germline CDR1 and CDR2 sequences are SGHRS and YFSETQ. The CDR3 spans 15 residues. The CDR3, as DNA: TGCGCCAGCAGTTTTACAGGGGGCGCGACCGGGGAGCTGTTTTTT. Encoded protein: CASSFTGGATGELFF.

The chain is built from TRBV5-1 and TRBJ2-3, with D possibly TRBD1 on 5 matching bases. Looked up from germline, CDR1 is SGHRS and CDR2 is YFSETQ. The CDR3 has 16 residues. Trimming stripped 0 bases from V and 1 base from J, with 12 bases between. Here the CDR3 DNA reads TGCGCCAGCAGCTTGGAGGGGCAGGCGCGCACAGATACGCAGTATTTT. Encoded protein: CASSLEGQARTDTQYF.

J is TRBJ2-5 and V is TRBV6-6, with 7 bases aligning to TRBD1. V shed 5 bases, J shed 1 base, and the junction held 4 bases outside the gene matches. The CDR3 contains 14 residues. From germline, CDR1 is MNHNY and CDR2 SVGAGI (reference sequence). The CDR3 DNA is TGTGCCAGCAGTAAGGGGACAGTCCAAGAGACCCAGTACTTC. The encoded protein is CASSKGTVQETQYF.

The chain is built from TRBV9 and TRBJ2-5, with 8 positions matching TRBD2. The trim removed 0 bases at V and 1 base at J, leaving 5 bases unmatched. Germline V gene lookup returns CDR1 SGDLS and CDR2 YYNGEE. The CDR3 covers 16 residues. CDR3 DNA: TGTGCCAGCAGCGTAGCGGGTAGCGGGATCCAAGAGACCCAGTACTTC. Translating gives CASSVAGSGIQETQYF.

The chain couples TRBV27 to TRBJ2-4, with a weak D call TRBD1 (5 bases). The V gene lost 3 bases and the J gene lost 7 bases, with 19 bases spanning the gap. This CDR3 has 16 residues. CDR1 and CDR2 (germline): MNHEY, SMNVEV (reference sequence). CDR3 bases: TGTGCCAGCAGTTTCAGGACAACGGACCCGCTGAACATTCAGTACTTC. This codes for CASSFRTTDPLNIQYF.

The CDR3: CASSLTEVEGYTF. DNA of the CDR3: TGTGCCAGCAGCTTAACCGAGGTGGAGGGCTACACCTTC. This chain uses TRBV7-9 with TRBJ1-2; D is ambiguous. The CDR3 length is 13 residues. Germline CDR1 reads SEHNR; CDR2 reads FQNEAQ (reference sequence). The V gene lost 2 bases and the J gene lost 8 bases, with 12 bases spanning the gap.

This chain uses TRBV24-1 with TRBJ2-1, with 16 positions matching TRBD2. CDR3 length: 18 residues. Germline values: CDR1 KGHDR, CDR2 SFDVKD. V gave up 3 bases and J gave up 7 bases; unmatched junction bases: 8. The CDR3 bases are TGTGCCACCAGTGATGGAGGGACTAGCGGGGGGGCACGGAATGAGCAGTTCTTC. As protein: CATSDGGTSGGARNEQFF.

The V and J genes are TRBV11-2 and TRBJ2-3; D is perhaps TRBD2 (7 bases). The CDR3 sequence is 16 residues long. V shed 2 bases and J shed 3 bases, with 15 bases lying between them. Germline V CDR1 and CDR2: SGHAT, FQNNGV. CDR3 amino acids: CASSLSPGGYTDTQYF. The CDR3, as DNA: TGTGCCAGCAGCTTAAGTCCGGGGGGCTATACAGATACGCAGTATTTT.

This clone occurred once. The chain carries TRBV9 and TRBJ2-7, with 8 bases aligning to TRBD2. Losses at the gene ends were 3 bases for V and 6 bases for J; bases not matched to a gene: 8. The CDR3 is made up of 14 amino acids. The germline gives CDR1 SGDLS, CDR2 YYNGEE. The CDR3 region has the DNA TGTGCCAGCAGCGGACGACTAGCGTCCACCGAGCAGTACTTC. It is translated as CASSGRLASTEQYF.